Listed below are T cell receptor beta chains from one sample, sequenced in a study of T-cell memory formation after mild COVID-19. TCRdb processed the 5' RACE reads anew with MiXCR; each CDR3 protein has one entry. The data contain 140,000 to 150,000 distinct CDR3 sequences, less than 20% of them seen just once; the ten biggest clones take up around 2.5%. The sample consisted of PBMCs or a T cell subset sorted from them (not recorded which). The receptors were sampled from an adult woman who had mild COVID-19 (a few samples of this study predate the infection). Cell type and time point are not known. CDR3s include the opening cysteine and the closing phenylalanine or tryptophan. The order of the fields is J gene, V gene, clone size, D gene, CDR3 DNA, CDR3 protein. The D gene is left open where the match is weak. Not all rows give a size; the values are once, few, many and, for expanded clones, a class.

j_gene: TRBJ1-5; v_gene: TRBV4-1; abundance: -; d_gene: -; CDR3nt: TGCGCCAGCAGCCAAGATCCGAATCAGCCCCAGCATTTT; CDR3aa: CASSQDPNQPQHF
j_gene: TRBJ2-7; v_gene: TRBV2; abundance: few; d_gene: TRBD1; CDR3nt: TGTGCCATGCGGACAGGGGGCTCCTACGAGCAGTACTTC; CDR3aa: CAMRTGGSYEQYF
j_gene: TRBJ2-2; v_gene: TRBV12-3/TRBV12-4; abundance: -; d_gene: TRBD1; CDR3nt: TGTGCCAGCAGCGAGGACAGGGGGCTCACCGGGGAGCTGTTTTTT; CDR3aa: CASSEDRGLTGELFF
j_gene: TRBJ1-1; v_gene: TRBV6-2/TRBV6-3; abundance: -; d_gene: -; CDR3nt: TGTGCCAGCAGAAGAAACACTGAAGCTTTCTTT; CDR3aa: CASRRNTEAFF
j_gene: TRBJ2-1; v_gene: TRBV27; abundance: few; d_gene: -; CDR3nt: TGTGCCAGCGGGGTCAGGGGAAATGAGCAGTTCTTC; CDR3aa: CASGVRGNEQFF
j_gene: TRBJ1-1; v_gene: TRBV5-4; abundance: -; d_gene: -; CDR3nt: TGTGCCAGCAGCTTGTTTGGACAGTCGATGAACACTGAAGCTTTCTTT; CDR3aa: CASSLFGQSMNTEAFF
j_gene: TRBJ1-1; v_gene: TRBV28; abundance: few; d_gene: TRBD1; CDR3nt: TGTGCCAGCAGTTCCCTACAGGGGGCGCGGACTGAAGCTTTCTTT; CDR3aa: CASSSLQGARTEAFF
j_gene: TRBJ2-5; v_gene: TRBV5-4; abundance: few; d_gene: TRBD1; CDR3nt: TGTGCCAGCAGCTTGTCTAGGGCAGGGGGCGGCGAGACCCAGTACTTC; CDR3aa: CASSLSRAGGGETQYF
j_gene: TRBJ2-6; v_gene: TRBV11-2; abundance: few; d_gene: -; CDR3nt: TGTGCCAGCAGCTTGACAGCATTGGGGGGCTCTGGGGCCAACGTCCTGACTTTC; CDR3aa: CASSLTALGGSGANVLTF
j_gene: TRBJ2-5; v_gene: TRBV15; abundance: -; d_gene: -; CDR3nt: TGTGCCACCAGCAGACGAGAGGGGAGCCGGGAGACCCAGTACTTC; CDR3aa: CATSRREGSRETQYF
j_gene: TRBJ2-1; v_gene: TRBV7-2; abundance: many; d_gene: -; CDR3nt: TGTGCCAGCAGCTTAGCCGCCCTCAGCCACAATGAGCAGTTCTTC; CDR3aa: CASSLAALSHNEQFF
j_gene: TRBJ2-3; v_gene: TRBV12-3/TRBV12-4; abundance: -; d_gene: TRBD2; CDR3nt: TGTGCCAGCAGTTTAGCGTCGGGAGCTAGCGGGCAGAGCACAGATACGCAGTATTTT; CDR3aa: CASSLASGASGQSTDTQYF
j_gene: TRBJ1-2; v_gene: TRBV29-1; abundance: -; d_gene: -; CDR3nt: TGCAGCGTTGAGCAACAGCGGAGCTATGGCTACACCTTC; CDR3aa: CSVEQQRSYGYTF
j_gene: TRBJ2-7; v_gene: TRBV5-6; abundance: few; d_gene: -; CDR3nt: TGTGCCAGCACCCCCCCTTCCTACGAGCAGTACTTC; CDR3aa: CASTPPSYEQYF
j_gene: TRBJ2-2; v_gene: TRBV7-3; abundance: -; d_gene: TRBD1; CDR3nt: TGTGCCAGCAGCCACAGACAGGGGGCCGGCACCGGGGAGCTGTTTTTT; CDR3aa: CASSHRQGAGTGELFF
j_gene: TRBJ2-5; v_gene: TRBV30; abundance: few; d_gene: -; CDR3nt: TGTGCCTGGACAGAGGCGAGGACCCAGTACTTC; CDR3aa: CAWTEARTQYF
j_gene: TRBJ2-2; v_gene: TRBV12-3/TRBV12-4; abundance: -; d_gene: TRBD1; CDR3nt: TGTGCCAGCAGTAGGACAGGGGCCACCGGGGAGCTGTTTTTT; CDR3aa: CASSRTGATGELFF
j_gene: TRBJ2-7; v_gene: TRBV7-2; abundance: -; d_gene: -; CDR3nt: TGTGCCAGCAGCTTAGTAGGCAGGGTCTACGAGCAGTACTTC; CDR3aa: CASSLVGRVYEQYF
j_gene: TRBJ2-5; v_gene: TRBV5-1; abundance: -; d_gene: -; CDR3nt: TGCGCCAGCAGCTTCTTAGCGGAGACCCAGTACTTC; CDR3aa: CASSFLAETQYF
j_gene: TRBJ2-5; v_gene: TRBV12-3/TRBV12-4; abundance: few; d_gene: -; CDR3nt: TGTGCCAGTCGGGGTGGCAGAAAGGCCCAGTACTTC; CDR3aa: CASRGGRKAQYF
j_gene: TRBJ2-2; v_gene: TRBV7-9; abundance: -; d_gene: -; CDR3nt: TGTGCCAGCACCAATTGGGCAGTGAACACCGGGGAGCTGTTTTTT; CDR3aa: CASTNWAVNTGELFF
j_gene: TRBJ2-4; v_gene: TRBV7-9; abundance: few; d_gene: -; CDR3nt: TGTGCCAGCAGCTTATACCCCGCCAGGGGTAAAAACATTCAGTACTTC; CDR3aa: CASSLYPARGKNIQYF
j_gene: TRBJ1-1; v_gene: TRBV7-9; abundance: -; d_gene: TRBD1; CDR3nt: TGTGCCAGCAACCGCAGGGGGACTGAAGCTTTCTTT; CDR3aa: CASNRRGTEAFF
j_gene: TRBJ2-7; v_gene: TRBV5-6; abundance: -; d_gene: TRBD2; CDR3nt: TGTGCCAGCAGCTCCCAAAGCGGGAGTGGCGAGCAGTACTTC; CDR3aa: CASSSQSGSGEQYF
j_gene: TRBJ2-1; v_gene: TRBV2; abundance: -; d_gene: -; CDR3nt: TGTGCCAGCAGGCCCGACTACGATGAGCAGTTCTTC; CDR3aa: CASRPDYDEQFF
j_gene: TRBJ2-1; v_gene: TRBV12-3/TRBV12-4; abundance: -; d_gene: TRBD2; CDR3nt: TGTGCCAGCGGTGACACTAGCGGGGGGGTGAATGAGCAGTTCTTC; CDR3aa: CASGDTSGGVNEQFF
j_gene: TRBJ1-2; v_gene: TRBV7-2; abundance: -; d_gene: -; CDR3nt: TGTGCCAGCAGCCAAGCGCTAGGGTCCTATGGCTACACCTTC; CDR3aa: CASSQALGSYGYTF
j_gene: TRBJ2-2; v_gene: TRBV4-2; abundance: few; d_gene: -; CDR3nt: TGTGCCAGCAGCCAAGATCGGCCGGGCGCGGGCGGGGAGCTGTTTTTT; CDR3aa: CASSQDRPGAGGELFF
j_gene: TRBJ2-7; v_gene: TRBV6-1; abundance: few; d_gene: TRBD1; CDR3nt: TGTGCCAGCAGGACACAGGGGGAACGCTACGAGCAGTACTTC; CDR3aa: CASRTQGERYEQYF
j_gene: TRBJ2-1; v_gene: TRBV18; abundance: -; d_gene: TRBD1; CDR3nt: TGTGCCAGCTCACCACGGGGACAGGGATCCTACAATGAGCAGTTCTTC; CDR3aa: CASSPRGQGSYNEQFF
j_gene: TRBJ2-2; v_gene: TRBV11-1; abundance: many; d_gene: TRBD2; CDR3nt: TGTGCCAGCAGCCGCAGTTGGGGGGGAAACACCGGGGAGCTGTTTTTT; CDR3aa: CASSRSWGGNTGELFF